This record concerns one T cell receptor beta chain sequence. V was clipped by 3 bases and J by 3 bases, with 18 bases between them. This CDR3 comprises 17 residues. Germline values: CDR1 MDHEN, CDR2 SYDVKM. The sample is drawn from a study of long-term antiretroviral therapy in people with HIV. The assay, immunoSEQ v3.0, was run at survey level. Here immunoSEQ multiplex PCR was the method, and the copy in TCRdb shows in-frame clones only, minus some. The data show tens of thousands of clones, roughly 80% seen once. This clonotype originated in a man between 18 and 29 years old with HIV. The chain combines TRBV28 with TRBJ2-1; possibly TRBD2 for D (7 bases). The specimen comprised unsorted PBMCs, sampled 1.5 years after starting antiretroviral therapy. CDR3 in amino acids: CASSFGGGGSSYNEQFF. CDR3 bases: TGTGCCAGCAGTTTCGGTGGGGGCGGGAGTAGCTACAATGAGCAGTTCTTC.